Described below is a single TCR beta chain sequence and its context. The sample comes from a study of blood T cells in healthy people across ages. Primers used in a second PCR of about 6 to 12 cycles were a sample-barcoded 5' primer and a J-beta primer mix. TCRdb used MiXCR to reprocess the 5' RACE reads, holding one entry per CDR3 protein. Among hundreds of thousands of distinct CDR3 sequences listed, about 61% were seen once. This TCR was recovered from a man aged 35 to 55 in good health. The sample comprised blood.

The CDR3: CASTPLAGVKTSTDTQYF. CDR3 nucleotide sequence: TGTGCCAGCACCCCACTAGCGGGGGTGAAAACTAGCACAGATACGCAGTATTTT. V and J are TRBV6-1 and TRBJ2-3; 11 positions match TRBD2. The CDR3 totals 18 residues. The germline V gene encodes CDR1 MNHNS and CDR2 SASEGT. Trimming removed 7 bases from V and 0 bases from J; junction bases left unmatched: 12.